This passage covers 2 T cell receptor beta chains from one sample sequenced in a study of T cell responses to AZD1222 COVID-19 vaccine. Sequencing used immunoSEQ multiplex PCR; TCRdb keeps in-frame clones, though not all of them. The sample holds around 160,000 clones; approximately 94% are singletons and the top ten take less than 2%. This specimen was peripheral blood, taken on day 0 of AZD1222 vaccination. These receptors all come from an adult in good health.

The count of this clone is one. V and J are TRBV7-3 and TRBJ1-4; 10 bases are a match to TRBD1. Germline V gives CDR1 SGHTA, CDR2 FQGTGA. The CDR3 extends over 13 amino acids. The V and J ends lost 5 bases and 7 bases, in that order; junction bases with no gene match: 1. The CDR3, as DNA: TGTGCCAGCAGCAGGGACAGGGGTGAAAAACTGTTTTTT. This encodes CASSRDRGEKLFF.

A single count supports this clone. Here the CDR3 reads CASSLMGPSTDTQYF. The CDR3 DNA sequence: TGTGCCAGTAGTTTAATGGGACCAAGCACAGATACGCAGTATTTT. The rearrangement links TRBV19 to TRBJ2-3; D could derive from TRBD1 or TRBD2 (5 bases each). This CDR3 contains 15 residues. CDR1 and CDR2 from the germline V gene are LNHDA and SQIVND (reference sequence). Trimming shortened V by 5 bases and J by 0 bases, and 12 bases separated the two germline ends. The full variable domain, in which reference TRBV19 and TRBJ2-3 provide the parts outside the CDR3, is DGGITQSPKYLFRKEGQNVTLSCEQNLNHDAMYWYRQDPGQGLRLIYYSQIVNDFQKGDIAEGYSVSREKKESFPLTVTSAQKNPTAFYLCASSLMGPSTDTQYFGPGTRLTVL.